This T cell receptor beta chain was captured in a study of CD4 and CD8 cells across lung adenocarcinoma regions. Trimming removed 6 bases at V and 5 bases at J, with 11 bases between. Germline CDR1 reads SGHAT; CDR2 reads FQDESV (reference sequence). The CDR3 sequence is 13 residues long. Donors had localized lung adenocarcinoma, a non-small cell lung cancer. TCRdb recomputed calls from the PCR reads with MiXCR, one row per CDR3 protein. The repertoire holds about 11,000 distinct CDR3 sequences, around 63% seen once, with 88% in the top ten. This TCR derives from a male donor with lung adenocarcinoma. The CD4 and CD8 labels of this study may be unreliable. Material for sequencing was CD8+ T cells from the margin of a lung tumor. V is TRBV11-1 and J is TRBJ2-1; D perhaps matches TRBD1 (5 bases). DNA for the CDR3: TGTGCCAGCAGTGTTACAGGTCACAATGAGCAGTTCTTC. The encoded protein is CASSVTGHNEQFF.